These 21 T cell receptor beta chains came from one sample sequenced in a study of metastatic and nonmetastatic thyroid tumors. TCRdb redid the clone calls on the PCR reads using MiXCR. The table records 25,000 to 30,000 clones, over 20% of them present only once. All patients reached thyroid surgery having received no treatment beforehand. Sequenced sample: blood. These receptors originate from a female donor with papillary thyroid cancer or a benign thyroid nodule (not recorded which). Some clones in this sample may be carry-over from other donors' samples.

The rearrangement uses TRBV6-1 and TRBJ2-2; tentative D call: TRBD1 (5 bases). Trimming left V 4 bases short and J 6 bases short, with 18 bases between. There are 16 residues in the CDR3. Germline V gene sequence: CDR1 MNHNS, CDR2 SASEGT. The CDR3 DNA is TGTGCCAGCAGTGCTGACAAGGGGAAAGCCTCCGGGGAGCTGTTTTTT. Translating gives CASSADKGKASGELFF.

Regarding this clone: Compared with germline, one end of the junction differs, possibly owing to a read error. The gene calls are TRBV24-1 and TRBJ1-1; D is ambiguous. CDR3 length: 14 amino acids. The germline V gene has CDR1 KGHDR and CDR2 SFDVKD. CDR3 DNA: TGTGTCACCAGTGATCTAGAACTGACAAGAGGGGCTTTCTTT. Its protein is CVTSDLELTRGAFF.

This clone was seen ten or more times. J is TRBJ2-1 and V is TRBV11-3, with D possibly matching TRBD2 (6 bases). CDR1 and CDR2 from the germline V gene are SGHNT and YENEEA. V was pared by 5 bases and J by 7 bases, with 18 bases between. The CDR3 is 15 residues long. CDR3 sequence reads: CASSPNRLTSNEQFF. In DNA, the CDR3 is TGTGCCAGCAGCCCTAACCGATTGACTAGTAATGAGCAGTTCTTC.

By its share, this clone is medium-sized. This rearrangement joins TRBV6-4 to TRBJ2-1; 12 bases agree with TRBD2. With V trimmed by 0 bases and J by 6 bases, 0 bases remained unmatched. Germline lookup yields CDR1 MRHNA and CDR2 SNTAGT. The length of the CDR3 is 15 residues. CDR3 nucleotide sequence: TGTGCCAGCAGTGACTCGACTAGCGGGAGCAATGAGCAGTTCTTC. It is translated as CASSDSTSGSNEQFF.

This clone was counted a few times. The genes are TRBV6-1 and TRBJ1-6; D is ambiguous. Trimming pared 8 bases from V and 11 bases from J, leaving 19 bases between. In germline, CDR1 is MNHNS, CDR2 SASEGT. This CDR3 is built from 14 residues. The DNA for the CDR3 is TGTGCCAGCTCCCGACGACGGCTAGGACCACCCCTCCACTTT. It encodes CASSRRRLGPPLHF.

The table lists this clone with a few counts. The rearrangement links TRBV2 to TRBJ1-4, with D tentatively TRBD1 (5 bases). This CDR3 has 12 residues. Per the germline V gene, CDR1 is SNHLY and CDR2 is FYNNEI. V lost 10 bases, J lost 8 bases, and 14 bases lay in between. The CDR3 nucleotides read TGTGCCACTAGAGGGGCCGAAGAAAAACTGTTTTTT. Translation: CATRGAEEKLFF. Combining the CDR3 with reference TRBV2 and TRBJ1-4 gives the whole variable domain EPEVTQTPSHQVTQMGQEVILRCVPISNHLYFYWYRQILGQKVEFLVSFYNNEISEKSEIFDDQFSVERPDGSNFTLKIRSTKLEDSAMYFCATRGAEEKLFFGSGTQLSVL.

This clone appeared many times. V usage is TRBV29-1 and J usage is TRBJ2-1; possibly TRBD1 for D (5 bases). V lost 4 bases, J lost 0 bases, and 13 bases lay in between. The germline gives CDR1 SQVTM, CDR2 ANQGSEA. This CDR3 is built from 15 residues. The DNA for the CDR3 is TGCAGCGTTGGGCGTCAGGGAAGCTCCTACAATGAGCAGTTCTTC. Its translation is CSVGRQGSSYNEQFF.

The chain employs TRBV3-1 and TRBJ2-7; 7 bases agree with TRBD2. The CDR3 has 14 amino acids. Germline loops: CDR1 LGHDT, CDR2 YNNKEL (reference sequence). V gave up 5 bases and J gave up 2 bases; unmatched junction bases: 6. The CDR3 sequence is CASSSSGTAYEQYF. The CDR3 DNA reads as TGTGCCAGCAGCTCTAGCGGTACCGCCTACGAGCAGTACTTC.

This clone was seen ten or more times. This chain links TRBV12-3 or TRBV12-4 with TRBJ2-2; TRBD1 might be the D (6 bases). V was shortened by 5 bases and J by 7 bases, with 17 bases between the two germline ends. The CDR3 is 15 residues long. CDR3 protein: CASSRVRGRNGELFF. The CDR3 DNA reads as TGTGCCAGCAGTCGAGTCAGGGGAAGAAACGGGGAGCTGTTTTTT.

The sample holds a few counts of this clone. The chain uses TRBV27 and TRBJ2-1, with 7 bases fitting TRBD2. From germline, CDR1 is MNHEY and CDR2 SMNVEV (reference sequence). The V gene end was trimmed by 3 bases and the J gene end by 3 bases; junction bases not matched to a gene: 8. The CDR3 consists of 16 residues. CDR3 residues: CASSLYGTNLYNEQFF. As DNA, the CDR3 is TGTGCCAGCAGTTTGTACGGGACTAACCTCTACAATGAGCAGTTCTTC.

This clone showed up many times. This chain's CDR3 is CSVGPGRREQFF. The CDR3 DNA is TGCAGCGTTGGGCCGGGACGCCGGGAGCAGTTCTTC. The chain links TRBV29-1 to TRBJ2-1, with D perhaps being TRBD1 or TRBD2 (5 bases each). Germline V CDR1 and CDR2: SQVTM, ANQGSEA. Trimming left V 4 bases short and J 10 bases short, with 14 bases between. The CDR3 is made up of 12 amino acids.

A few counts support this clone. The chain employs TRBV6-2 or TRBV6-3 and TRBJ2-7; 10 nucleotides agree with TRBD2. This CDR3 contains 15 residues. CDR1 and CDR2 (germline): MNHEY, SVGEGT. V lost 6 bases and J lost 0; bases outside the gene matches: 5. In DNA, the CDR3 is TGTGCCAGCAGCCCTCTAGCGGGGGCCTCCTACGAGCAGTACTTC. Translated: CASSPLAGASYEQYF.

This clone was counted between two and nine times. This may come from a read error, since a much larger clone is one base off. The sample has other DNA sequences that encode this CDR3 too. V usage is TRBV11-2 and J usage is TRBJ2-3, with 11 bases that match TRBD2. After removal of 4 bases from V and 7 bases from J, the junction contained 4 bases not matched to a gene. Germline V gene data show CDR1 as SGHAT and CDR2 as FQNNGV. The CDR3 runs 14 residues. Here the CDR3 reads CASSYGTSGNTQYF. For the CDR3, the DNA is TGTGCCAGCAGCTATGGGACTAGCGGCAATACGCAGTATTTT.

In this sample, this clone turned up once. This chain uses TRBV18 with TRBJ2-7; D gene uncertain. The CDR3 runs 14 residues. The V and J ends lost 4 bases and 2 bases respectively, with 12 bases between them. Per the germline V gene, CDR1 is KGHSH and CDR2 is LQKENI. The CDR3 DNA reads TGTGCCAGCTCACTAAGACAAGGACCCTACGAGCAGTACTTC. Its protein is CASSLRQGPYEQYF. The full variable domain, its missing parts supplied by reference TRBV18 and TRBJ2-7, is NAGVMQNPRHLVRRRGQEARLRCSPMKGHSHVYWYRQLPEEGLKFMVYLQKENIIDESGMPKERFSAEFPKEGPSILRIQQVVRGDSAAYFCASSLRQGPYEQYFGPGTRLTVT.

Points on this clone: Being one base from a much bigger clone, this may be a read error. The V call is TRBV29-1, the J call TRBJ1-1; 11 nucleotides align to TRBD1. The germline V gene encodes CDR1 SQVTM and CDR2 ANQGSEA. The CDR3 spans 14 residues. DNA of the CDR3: TGCAGCGCGGGACAGGGGGACATGAACACTGAAGATTTCTTT. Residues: CSAGQGDMNTEDFF. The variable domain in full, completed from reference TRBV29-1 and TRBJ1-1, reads SAVISQKPSRDICQRGTSLTIQCQVDSQVTMMFWYRQQPGQSLTLIATANQGSEATYESGFVIDKFPISRPNLTFSTLTVSNMSPEDSSIYLCSAGQGDMNTEDFFGQGTRLTVV.

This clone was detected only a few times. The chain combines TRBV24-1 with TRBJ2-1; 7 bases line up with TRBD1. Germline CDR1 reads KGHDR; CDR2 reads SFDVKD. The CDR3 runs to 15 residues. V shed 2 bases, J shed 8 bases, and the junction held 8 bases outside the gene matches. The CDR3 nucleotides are TGTGCCACCAGTGATTCGCTAGACAGGGAGTATGAGCAGTTCTTC. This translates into CATSDSLDREYEQFF.

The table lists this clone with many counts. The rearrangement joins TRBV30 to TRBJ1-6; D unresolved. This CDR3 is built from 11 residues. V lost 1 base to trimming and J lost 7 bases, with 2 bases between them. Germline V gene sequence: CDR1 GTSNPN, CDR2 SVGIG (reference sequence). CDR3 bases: TGTGCCTGGAGTGCCAATTCACCCCTCCACTTT. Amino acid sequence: CAWSANSPLHF.

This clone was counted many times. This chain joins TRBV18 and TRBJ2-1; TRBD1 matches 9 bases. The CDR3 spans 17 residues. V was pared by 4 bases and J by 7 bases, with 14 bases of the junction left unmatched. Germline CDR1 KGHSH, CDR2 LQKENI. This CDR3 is CASSLSRADRGMNEQFF. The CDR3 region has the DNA TGTGCCAGCTCACTGTCAAGGGCGGACAGGGGCATGAATGAGCAGTTCTTC. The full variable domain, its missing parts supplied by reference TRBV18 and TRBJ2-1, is NAGVMQNPRHLVRRRGQEARLRCSPMKGHSHVYWYRQLPEEGLKFMVYLQKENIIDESGMPKERFSAEFPKEGPSILRIQQVVRGDSAAYFCASSLSRADRGMNEQFFGPGTRLTVL.

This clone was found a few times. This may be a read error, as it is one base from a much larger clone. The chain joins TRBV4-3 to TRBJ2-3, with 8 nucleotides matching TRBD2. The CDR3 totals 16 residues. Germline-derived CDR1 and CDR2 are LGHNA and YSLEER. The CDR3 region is CSSSLDTGTRTDTQYF. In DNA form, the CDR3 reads TGCTCCAGCAGCCTAGACACCGGGACTAGGACAGATACGCAGTATTTT.

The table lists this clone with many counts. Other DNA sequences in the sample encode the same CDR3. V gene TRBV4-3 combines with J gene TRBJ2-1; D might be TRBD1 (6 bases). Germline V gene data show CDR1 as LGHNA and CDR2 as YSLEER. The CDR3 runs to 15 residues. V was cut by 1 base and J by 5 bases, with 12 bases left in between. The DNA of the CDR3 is TGCGCCAGCAGCCAAGGACAGGTTTCCCACAATGAGCAGTTCTTC. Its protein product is CASSQGQVSHNEQFF.

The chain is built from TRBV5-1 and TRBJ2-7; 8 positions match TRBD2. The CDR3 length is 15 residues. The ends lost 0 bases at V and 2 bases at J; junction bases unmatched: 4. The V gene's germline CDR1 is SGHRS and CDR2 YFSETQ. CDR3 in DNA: TGCGCCAGCAGCTTGGGAGGAGCGGGGGCCTACGAGCAGTACTTC. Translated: CASSLGGAGAYEQYF. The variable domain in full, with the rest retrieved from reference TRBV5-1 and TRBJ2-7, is KAGVTQTPRYLIKTRGQQVTLSCSPISGHRSVSWYQQTPGQGLQFLFEYFSETQRNKGNFPGRFSGRQFSNSRSEMNVSTLELGDSALYLCASSLGGAGAYEQYFGPGTRLTVT.